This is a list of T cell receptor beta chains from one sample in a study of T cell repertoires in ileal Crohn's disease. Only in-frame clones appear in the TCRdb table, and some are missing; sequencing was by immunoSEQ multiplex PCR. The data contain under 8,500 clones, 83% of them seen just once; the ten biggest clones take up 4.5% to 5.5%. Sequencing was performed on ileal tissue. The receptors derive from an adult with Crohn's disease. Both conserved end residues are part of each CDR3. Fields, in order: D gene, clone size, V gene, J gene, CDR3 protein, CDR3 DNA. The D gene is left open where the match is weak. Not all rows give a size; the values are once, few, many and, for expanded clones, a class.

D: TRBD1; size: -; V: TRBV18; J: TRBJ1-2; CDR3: CASSKGQGIGYTF; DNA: TGTGCCAGCTCAAAGGGACAGGGGATTGGCTACACCTTC
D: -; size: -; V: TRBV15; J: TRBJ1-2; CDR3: CATSDGGTSSNYGYTF; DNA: TGTGCCACCAGTGATGGGGGGACCTCCTCTAACTATGGCTACACCTTC
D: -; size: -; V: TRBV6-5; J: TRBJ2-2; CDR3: CASRPTDRNTGELFF; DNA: TGTGCCAGCAGGCCAACTGACAGGAACACCGGGGAGCTGTTTTTT
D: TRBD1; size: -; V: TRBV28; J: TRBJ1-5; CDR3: CASSPPRGDSQPQHF; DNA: TGTGCCAGCTCACCTCCGCGAGGGGACAGTCAGCCCCAGCATTTT
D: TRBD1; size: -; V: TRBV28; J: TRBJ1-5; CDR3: CASSSTGVRNQPQHF; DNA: TGTGCCAGCAGTTCAACAGGGGTCCGCAATCAGCCCCAGCATTTT
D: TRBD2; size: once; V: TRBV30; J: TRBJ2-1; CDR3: CAWSSGGSGHEQFF; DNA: TGTGCCTGGAGTTCCGGCGGGAGCGGGCATGAGCAGTTCTTC
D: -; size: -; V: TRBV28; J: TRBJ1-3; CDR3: CASSFPGGNTIYF; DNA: TGTGCCAGCAGTTTTCCCGGGGGAAACACCATATATTTT
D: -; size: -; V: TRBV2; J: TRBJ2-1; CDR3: CASSGESTKQFF; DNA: TGTGCCAGCAGTGGGGAGTCCACAAAGCAGTTCTTC
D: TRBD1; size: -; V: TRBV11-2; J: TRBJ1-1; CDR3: CASSRTGRSEAFF; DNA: TGTGCCAGCAGCAGGACAGGGAGGAGTGAGGCTTTCTTT
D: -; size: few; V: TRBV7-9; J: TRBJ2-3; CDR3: CASSSTDTQYF; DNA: TGTGCCAGCAGCTCGACAGATACGCAGTATTTT
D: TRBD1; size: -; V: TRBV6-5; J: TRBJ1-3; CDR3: CASSSQGADSGNTIYF; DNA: TGTGCCAGCAGTTCACAGGGGGCAGATTCTGGAAACACCATATATTTT
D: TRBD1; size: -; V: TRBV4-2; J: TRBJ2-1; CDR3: CASSQGQGADEQFF; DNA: TGTGCCAGCAGCCAAGGACAGGGGGCCGATGAGCAGTTCTTC